The clone carrying this T cell receptor (beta chain) appeared a few times. This entry is derived from a study of blood T cell repertoires in COVID-19. Overall study: PBMCs, B-cell-depleted T cells, or T cells provided the cDNA or gDNA that made up the material.

Participants were aged about 18 to 90 years, lived in 24 US areas, and enrolled virtually. Researchers sorted participants into cohorts using their self-reported clinical history. Per the original methods: Researchers report that nucleated cell counts were estimated from reference gene primer amplification. Some clones are missing from TCRdb's copy, which holds only in-frame ones; the method was immunoSEQ multiplex PCR. V, J and clone size are those of that table, while D and trimming were read from the DNA. The repertoire holds 150,000 or so clones, with over 75% as singletons. The CDR3 loop spans 16 amino acids. From germline, CDR1 is KGHDR and CDR2 SFDVKD. Trimming took 4 bases from V and 0 from J; bases not matched to a gene: 4.

The sequenced sample was PBMCs or T cells enriched from blood (not recorded which). This clonotype originated in a woman between 35 and 50 years old with acute COVID-19. The V gene is TRBV24-1, the J gene TRBJ2-2, with TRBD1 identical over 7 bases. The CDR3 protein is CATSEPGGTNTGELFF. The CDR3 coding sequence is TGTGCCACCAGTGAGCCAGGGGGAACGAACACCGGGGAGCTGTTTTTT.